Shown below are 14 T cell receptor beta chains from a single sample sequenced in a study of glioma-infiltrating T cells after dendritic cell vaccination (TCRdb year 2016). The intended sense of this specimen's time point label: after dendritic cell vaccination, including at tumor progression/relapse. The method behind the library was the immunoSEQ multiplex PCR assay. The clones in this table, taken by TCRdb from immuneACCESS, are in-frame only. Not every clone is retained; where verified, under half of the shortfall comes from an unresolved V gene, and the cause of the rest is unknown. A total of around 90,000 clones appear in this sample, 70% to 90% of them only once. The ten largest clonotypes hold approximately 2% of the sample. The source material was blood, sampled after dendritic cell vaccination. These receptors were collected from a human donor with glioblastoma.

V usage is TRBV7-2 and J usage is TRBJ1-2; 7 positions match TRBD1. J was trimmed by 4 bases and V by 3 bases; bases with no gene match: 5. The V gene's germline CDR1 is SGHTA and CDR2 FQGNSA. The CDR3 contains 14 residues. CDR3 sequence (DNA): TGTGCCAGCAGCTTTACAGGGGTAGGCTATGGCTACACCTTC. This encodes CASSFTGVGYGYTF.

V usage is TRBV10-2 and J usage is TRBJ1-5; TRBD1 matches 7 bases. The germline gives CDR1 WSHSY, CDR2 SAAADI. The ends lost 0 bases at V and 5 bases at J; junction bases unmatched: 1. This CDR3 region has 14 residues. In DNA, the CDR3 is TGCGCCAGCAGTGAGTCGCAGGGGGATCAGCCCCAGCATTTT. As protein: CASSESQGDQPQHF.

The chain recombines TRBV9 with TRBJ2-3; tentative D call: TRBD1 (5 bases). The germline CDR1 and CDR2 sequences are SGDLS and YYNGEE. V was trimmed by 0 bases and J by 3 bases, leaving 11 bases between them. This CDR3 is built from 15 residues. The CDR3 protein is CASSVGLDSTDTQYF. CDR3 DNA sequence: TGTGCCAGCAGCGTAGGGCTCGACAGTACAGATACGCAGTATTTT. Looking up the rest from reference TRBV9 and TRBJ2-3 gives the full variable domain: DSGVTQTPKHLITATGQRVTLRCSPRSGDLSVYWYQQSLDQGLQFLIQYYNGEERAKGNILERFSAQQFPDLHSELNLSSLELGDSALYFCASSVGLDSTDTQYFGPGTRLTVL.

The V gene is TRBV7-9, the J gene TRBJ2-2; possible D gene TRBD2, 5 bases. CDR1 and CDR2 (germline): SEHNR, FQNEAQ (reference sequence). CDR3 length: 15 amino acids. Trimming pared 3 bases from V and 0 bases from J, leaving 8 bases between. The CDR3 is CASSFGGPNTGELFF. Written as DNA, the CDR3 is TGTGCCAGCAGCTTCGGAGGTCCGAACACCGGGGAGCTGTTTTTT.

The rearrangement joins TRBV2 to TRBJ2-2; TRBD1 is a possible D gene (6 bases). The CDR3 is 12 amino acids. The germline V gene has CDR1 SNHLY and CDR2 FYNNEI. Trimming took 5 bases from V and 7 from J, leaving 8 bases between them. The CDR3 here is CASSTGYGELFF. For the CDR3, the DNA is TGTGCCAGCAGTACAGGGTACGGGGAGCTGTTTTTT. Based on the CDR3 plus reference TRBV2 and TRBJ2-2, the full variable domain is EPEVTQTPSHQVTQMGQEVILRCVPISNHLYFYWYRQILGQKVEFLVSFYNNEISEKSEIFDDQFSVERPDGSNFTLKIRSTKLEDSAMYFCASSTGYGELFFGEGSRLTVL.

The chain uses TRBV11-2 and TRBJ1-1, with a tentative D call TRBD1 (5 bases). Germline lookup yields CDR1 SGHAT and CDR2 FQNNGV. The CDR3 contains 15 residues. V dropped 0 bases and J dropped 5 bases, with 13 bases sitting between them. CDR3 sequence reads: CASSLDPGRGTEAFF. CDR3 nucleotide sequence: TGTGCCAGCAGCTTAGATCCAGGGAGGGGAACTGAAGCTTTCTTT.

V and J are TRBV6-5 and TRBJ2-7, with TRBD1 identical over 10 bases. The germline V gene has CDR1 MNHEY and CDR2 SVGAGI. The V segment lost 0 bases and the J segment 6 bases; nucleotides outside the gene matches: 2. This CDR3 has 14 residues. The CDR3 reads CASSYSDRGSEQYF. The CDR3 DNA reads as TGTGCCAGCAGTTACTCGGACAGGGGGTCCGAGCAGTACTTC.

V and J are TRBV19 and TRBJ2-6, with D uncertain. In germline, CDR1 is LNHDA, CDR2 SQIVND (reference sequence). Trimming took 7 bases from V and 0 from J, leaving 10 bases between them. This CDR3 comprises 15 residues. CDR3 sequence (DNA): TGTGCCAGTACCCCAGGCTTCTCTGGGGCCAACGTCCTGACTTTC. Translated: CASTPGFSGANVLTF.

The rearrangement links TRBV10-1 to TRBJ2-1, with TRBD1 identical over 7 bases. The V segment lost 5 bases and the J segment 12 bases; nucleotides outside the gene matches: 10. CDR1 is WNHNN and CDR2 is SYGVQD in the germline V gene (reference sequence). The CDR3 is 13 residues long. DNA of the CDR3: TGCGCCAGCAGTTCATCCCAGGACAGGTCGCAGTTCTTC. This translates into CASSSSQDRSQFF.

V is TRBV6-5 and J is TRBJ2-5; D remains unclear. Germline V gene lookup returns CDR1 MNHEY and CDR2 SVGAGI. The CDR3 loop spans 14 amino acids. V dropped 3 bases and J dropped 4 bases, with 12 bases sitting between them. The CDR3 spells CASSYQLGAETQYF. As DNA, the CDR3 is TGTGCCAGCAGTTATCAATTAGGAGCAGAGACCCAGTACTTC.

CDR3 nucleotide sequence: TGCGCCAGCAGCTTGGGACAGGGGGGTGGAGATACGCAGTATTTT. Translating gives CASSLGQGGGDTQYF. This chain links TRBV5-1 with TRBJ2-3, with 9 bases aligning to TRBD1. V lost 0 bases, J lost 5 bases, and 4 bases stayed unmatched. Germline V gene sequence: CDR1 SGHRS, CDR2 YFSETQ. This CDR3 comprises 15 residues.

This chain uses TRBV7-3 with TRBJ2-5; D is perhaps TRBD2 (6 bases). Germline V lookup: CDR1 SGHTA, CDR2 FQGTGA. V lost 5 bases to trimming and J lost 5 bases, with 12 bases between them. The CDR3 is made up of 13 amino acids. The CDR3 spells CASSRTGGETQYF. The CDR3 nucleotides are TGTGCCAGCAGCCGAACAGGAGGGGAGACCCAGTACTTC.

The chain links TRBV27 to TRBJ2-7; 9 bases fit TRBD1. The CDR3 is 15 amino acids. Germline lookup yields CDR1 MNHEY and CDR2 SMNVEV (reference sequence). Trimming at V came to 6 bases and at J to 4 bases, leaving 10 bases not matched to a gene. The CDR3 loop is CASSYRGREGYEQYF. The CDR3 bases are TGTGCCAGCAGCTACAGGGGGCGCGAAGGATACGAGCAGTACTTC.

The chain is built from TRBV15 and TRBJ1-1; D may be TRBD1 (6 bases). Germline V gene sequence: CDR1 LNHNV, CDR2 YYDKDF (reference sequence). V was shortened by 3 bases and J by 4 bases, with 12 bases between the two germline ends. The CDR3 contains 14 residues. The DNA for the CDR3 is TGTGCCACCAGCAGTCTCAGGGGTGGCACTGAAGCTTTCTTT. This translates into CATSSLRGGTEAFF.